Each of the 29 T cell receptor beta chains below was sequenced from the same sample in a study of CD4+ T cells in melanoma. Assay used: immunoSEQ multiplex PCR; TCRdb lists only in-frame clones, some missing. The sample contains fewer than 55,000 clones, approximately 92% of which appear only once. Material for sequencing was peripheral blood. All receptors derive from a human donor with melanoma.

The chain couples TRBV5-1 to TRBJ1-1, with D tentatively TRBD1 (5 bases). Deletions cut 0 bases from V and 0 bases from J, with 12 bases between. The CDR3 contains 16 residues. CDR1 and CDR2 (germline): SGHRS, YFSETQ. This chain's CDR3 is CASSLGVGAVNTEAFF. The CDR3, as DNA: TGCGCCAGCAGCTTGGGAGTTGGGGCGGTGAACACTGAAGCTTTCTTT.

This chain links TRBV6-5 with TRBJ1-3; D is unclear. Germline CDR1 is MNHEY and CDR2 is SVGAGI. This CDR3 has 15 amino acids. The V end was cut by 0 bases, the J end by 6 bases, with 12 bases between. DNA for the CDR3: TGTGCCAGCAGTTACTCATCGGGATGGGAAAACACCATATATTTT. Translation gives CASSYSSGWENTIYF.

The rearrangement uses TRBV30 and TRBJ1-1; D not resolved. The CDR3 runs to 13 residues. V was shortened by 4 bases and J by 1 base, with 10 bases between the two germline ends. Per germline, CDR1 GTSNPN and CDR2 SVGIG (reference sequence). CDR3 in amino acids: CAWIAMGNTEAFF. CDR3 sequence (DNA): TGTGCCTGGATTGCCATGGGGAACACTGAAGCTTTCTTT.

The V gene is TRBV5-6, the J gene TRBJ2-5, with TRBD2 matching 13 bases. The CDR3 has 16 residues. CDR1 and CDR2 from the germline V gene are SGHDT and YYEEEE. V was pared by 3 bases and J by 2 bases, with 4 bases of the junction left unmatched. CDR3 protein: CASSYGTSGVQETQYF. The CDR3 DNA sequence: TGTGCCAGCAGCTACGGGACTAGCGGGGTACAAGAGACCCAGTACTTC.

The chain employs TRBV6-1 and TRBJ2-5, with 7 bases fitting TRBD1. TRBJ2-7 explains the end of the DNA better; the J call may be wrong. CDR1 and CDR2 (germline): MNHNS, SASEGT. This CDR3 region has 17 residues. The CDR3 here is CASSDFYWTGSSYEQYF. The CDR3, as DNA: TGTGCCAGCAGTGATTTTTATTGGACAGGTTCATCATACGAGCAGTACTTC.

The V call is TRBV29-1, the J call TRBJ1-2; 8 nucleotides match TRBD1. The J segment lost 2 bases and the V segment lost 4 bases, leaving 18 bases of the junction unmatched. The CDR3 consists of 18 residues. From germline, CDR1 is SQVTM and CDR2 ANQGSEA. CDR3 sequence reads: CSVVEAEVAGGLNYGYTF. Here the CDR3 DNA reads TGCAGCGTTGTTGAAGCGGAAGTGGCAGGGGGCCTCAACTATGGCTACACCTTC.

The rearrangement links TRBV29-1 to TRBJ2-7, with D maybe TRBD1 (5 bases). The CDR3 is 12 amino acids. Trimming shortened V by 4 bases and J by 0 bases, and 7 bases separated the two germline ends. The germline V gene encodes CDR1 SQVTM and CDR2 ANQGSEA. The CDR3 sequence: CSVADSSYEQYF. In nucleotides, the CDR3 is TGCAGCGTTGCTGACAGCTCCTACGAGCAGTACTTC.

The J gene is TRBJ1-3, the V gene TRBV19; D call uncertain. Germline V gives CDR1 LNHDA, CDR2 SQIVND (reference sequence). The CDR3 length is 14 residues. The germline V and J ends were trimmed by 5 bases and 0 bases, with 8 bases remaining between them. This CDR3 is CASSAMSSGNTIYF. CDR3 bases: TGTGCCAGTAGTGCTATGAGCTCTGGAAACACCATATATTTT. Full variable domain (missing parts from reference TRBV19 and TRBJ1-3): DGGITQSPKYLFRKEGQNVTLSCEQNLNHDAMYWYRQDPGQGLRLIYYSQIVNDFQKGDIAEGYSVSREKKESFPLTVTSAQKNPTAFYLCASSAMSSGNTIYFGEGSWLTVV.

The chain joins TRBV6-4 to TRBJ1-3, with TRBD1 identical over 9 bases. The length of the CDR3 is 17 residues. Looked up from germline, CDR1 is MRHNA and CDR2 is SNTAGT. J was trimmed by 2 bases and V by 5 bases; bases with no gene match: 10. CDR3 amino acids: CASSIQGAYRPGNTIYF. The DNA of the CDR3 is TGTGCCAGCAGTATACAGGGGGCCTACCGCCCTGGAAACACCATATATTTT.

V is TRBV5-4 and J is TRBJ1-1; maybe TRBD1 (5 bases). With 2 bases removed from V and 0 bases from J, the gap between germline ends came to 8 bases. Germline CDR1 SGHNT, CDR2 YYREEE (reference sequence). The CDR3 runs 14 residues. The CDR3 is CASSFRDLNTEAFF. The DNA for the CDR3 is TGTGCCAGCAGCTTCCGGGACTTGAACACTGAAGCTTTCTTT.

This clone was observed a handful of times. This chain uses TRBV9 with TRBJ2-3, with 9 bases matching TRBD2. V lost 1 base, J lost 6 bases, and 6 bases stayed unmatched. Per germline, CDR1 SGDLS and CDR2 YYNGEE. This CDR3 spans 15 amino acids. The CDR3 sequence: CASSVRRGGLDTQYF. As DNA, the CDR3 is TGTGCCAGCAGCGTAAGGCGGGGGGGCCTGGATACGCAGTATTTT.

The chain recombines TRBV6-5 with TRBJ2-7, with D maybe TRBD2 (6 bases). Germline V CDR1 and CDR2: MNHEY, SVGAGI. V gave up 2 bases and J gave up 2 bases, with 10 bases separating them. The CDR3 is 14 amino acids. The CDR3 loop reads CASSYGGRTYEQYF. The CDR3 DNA sequence: TGTGCCAGCAGTTACGGAGGGAGGACCTACGAGCAGTACTTC.

The V gene is TRBV6-5, the J gene TRBJ2-1; D ambiguous. CDR3 length equals 16 residues. Trimming stripped 0 bases from V and 0 bases from J, with 9 bases between. In germline, CDR1 is MNHEY, CDR2 SVGAGI. In nucleotides, the CDR3 is TGTGCCAGCAGTTACTCGATCCAGGTCTCCTACAATGAGCAGTTCTTC. Translation gives CASSYSIQVSYNEQFF.

The J gene is TRBJ2-2, the V gene TRBV11-2; D not certain. V was trimmed by 3 bases and J by 0 bases, leaving 5 bases between them. This CDR3 comprises 14 residues. Germline V gene data show CDR1 as SGHAT and CDR2 as FQNNGV. CDR3 protein: CASSFVPNTGELFF. The CDR3 bases are TGTGCCAGCAGCTTCGTCCCGAACACCGGGGAGCTGTTTTTT.

The count of this clone is one. The chain carries TRBV7-9 and TRBJ1-6, with D possibly TRBD1 on 5 matching bases. Germline CDR1 and CDR2: SEHNR and FQNEAQ (reference sequence). Deletions cut 4 bases from V and 14 bases from J, with 18 bases between. This CDR3 region has 14 residues. The CDR3, as DNA: TGTGCCAGCAGCTCCCGGGACGGCGTTAGGGCCCTCCACTTT. It codes for CASSSRDGVRALHF.

The gene calls are TRBV5-4 and TRBJ2-3; TRBD1 agrees at 9 bases. V shed 1 base and J 5 bases; nucleotides not matched to a gene: 8. Germline lookup yields CDR1 SGHNT and CDR2 YYREEE (reference sequence). There are 16 residues in the CDR3. For the CDR3, the DNA is TGTGCCAGCAGCTTGCTGGACAGGGGTCGGGGAGATACGCAGTATTTT. This encodes CASSLLDRGRGDTQYF.

The chain couples TRBV7-8 to TRBJ2-1, with D perhaps matching TRBD2 (5 bases). The CDR3 is 14 residues long. Trimming removed 2 bases at V and 4 bases at J, with 9 bases between. Germline assignment: CDR1 SGHVS and CDR2 FQNEAQ. The CDR3 DNA follows: TGTGCCAGCAGCTTATTACGGGGTTACAATGAGCAGTTCTTC. It specifies CASSLLRGYNEQFF.

In this sample, this clone turned up once. The junction shows a germline mismatch at one end, possibly a read error. This sequence joins TRBV4-2 and TRBJ2-3, with a possible D match to TRBD2 (5 bases). The CDR3 sequence is 15 residues long. Germline CDR1 reads LGHNA; CDR2 reads YNFKEQ. CDR3 sequence: CASSQVYSSTDTRYF. CDR3 nucleotides: TGTGCCAGCAGCCAAGTCTATTCTAGCACAGATACGCGGTATTTT.

The sample holds a few counts of this clone. This chain joins TRBV7-3 and TRBJ2-7; 7 bases agree with TRBD1. V trimming: 5 bases; J trimming: 5 bases; junction bases outside the gene matches: 12. Germline V gene sequence: CDR1 SGHTA, CDR2 FQGTGA. CDR3 size: 15 residues. This chain's CDR3 is CASSPTPGQRHEQYF. CDR3 DNA: TGTGCCAGCAGCCCCACGCCGGGACAGAGGCACGAGCAGTACTTC.

This sequence joins TRBV7-9 and TRBJ1-6; TRBD1 agrees at 9 bases. Germline V CDR1 and CDR2: SEHNR, FQNEAQ (reference sequence). CDR3 length: 15 residues. V was pared by 1 base and J by 7 bases, with 2 bases of the junction left unmatched. CDR3 nucleotides: TGTGCCAGCAGCTTAGAGGGACAGGGAAATTCACCCCTCCACTTT. It yields the protein CASSLEGQGNSPLHF.

The chain combines TRBV4-1 with TRBJ1-1, with D possibly being TRBD1 (5 bases). This CDR3 is 13 amino acids long. Trimming removed 6 bases at V and 3 bases at J, with 11 bases between. CDR1 MGHRA and CDR2 YSYEKL come from the germline V gene. CDR3 nucleotide sequence: TGCGCCAGCAGTCCAGGGCCGGACACTGAAGCTTTCTTT. It yields the protein CASSPGPDTEAFF.

The V gene is TRBV5-1, the J gene TRBJ1-1; a possible D gene is TRBD1 (5 bases). V lost 3 bases, J lost 1 base, and 10 bases lay in between. Looked up from germline, CDR1 is SGHRS and CDR2 is YFSETQ. The CDR3 contains 14 residues. Here the CDR3 DNA reads TGCGCCAGCAGCTCGCAGGGTACGAACACTGAAGCTTTCTTT. This codes for CASSSQGTNTEAFF.

This sequence joins TRBV2 and TRBJ1-5; TRBD1 matches 9 bases. The CDR3 has 15 amino acids. The junction had 5 bases not matched to a gene; V was cut back by 1 base and J by 7 bases. Germline V gene lookup returns CDR1 SNHLY and CDR2 FYNNEI. This CDR3 is CASSEGTGGVQPQHF. DNA of the CDR3: TGTGCCAGCAGTGAAGGTACAGGGGGCGTCCAGCCCCAGCATTTT.

The CDR3 loop is CASSRSAVDPYEQYF. CDR3 sequence (DNA): TGTGCCAGTAGCCGGTCAGCCGTGGACCCCTACGAGCAGTACTTC. The chain has TRBV19 and TRBJ2-7, with unresolved D. This CDR3 is 15 amino acids long. Germline V gene sequence: CDR1 LNHDA, CDR2 SQIVND (reference sequence). Between the trimmed V and J ends, which lost 6 bases and 2 bases, there was a span of 17 bases.

The rearrangement links TRBV29-1 to TRBJ1-2, with 7 bases lining up with TRBD1. The CDR3 contains 15 residues. The ends lost 7 bases at V and 7 bases at J; junction bases unmatched: 18. Germline lookup yields CDR1 SQVTM and CDR2 ANQGSEA. The CDR3 spells CSAAYRPGQAGGYTF. The CDR3 bases are TGCAGCGCAGCGTATCGGCCCGGACAGGCGGGTGGCTACACCTTC.

This chain joins TRBV19 and TRBJ2-5, with D possibly TRBD2 on 6 matching bases. The CDR3 spans 12 residues. V lost 4 bases and J lost 9, with 12 bases in between. The germline gives CDR1 LNHDA, CDR2 SQIVND (reference sequence). The CDR3 DNA follows: TGTGCCAGTAGTACTGCATCGGGGGCCCAGTACTTC. Its translation is CASSTASGAQYF. Variable domain in full (rest from reference TRBV19 and TRBJ2-5): DGGITQSPKYLFRKEGQNVTLSCEQNLNHDAMYWYRQDPGQGLRLIYYSQIVNDFQKGDIAEGYSVSREKKESFPLTVTSAQKNPTAFYLCASSTASGAQYFGPGTRLLVL.

This clone appeared a single time. The V and J genes are TRBV15 and TRBJ1-2, with D perhaps TRBD1 (6 bases). The CDR3 runs to 12 residues. V lost 4 bases, J lost 3 bases, and 6 bases lay in between. Germline V gives CDR1 LNHNV, CDR2 YYDKDF (reference sequence). The CDR3 sequence: CATSNRDYGYTF. The CDR3 DNA sequence: TGTGCCACCAGCAACAGGGACTATGGCTACACCTTC.

The J gene is TRBJ1-1, the V gene TRBV5-1, with D tentatively TRBD1 (5 bases). The V gene's germline CDR1 is SGHRS and CDR2 YFSETQ. This CDR3 spans 15 amino acids. The V and J ends lost 3 bases and 3 bases respectively, with 15 bases between them. CDR3 residues: CASSSLRGLDTEAFF. CDR3 DNA sequence: TGCGCCAGCAGCTCACTCCGGGGGTTGGACACTGAAGCTTTCTTT.

The genes are TRBV6-6 and TRBJ1-5; TRBD1 matches 7 bases. The CDR3 loop spans 15 amino acids. Germline-derived CDR1 and CDR2 are MNHNY and SVGAGI (reference sequence). V was clipped by 5 bases and J by 5 bases; unmatched bases: 9. The CDR3 spells CASSDREGSDQPQHF. CDR3 coding DNA: TGTGCCAGCAGTGACAGGGAGGGTTCTGATCAGCCCCAGCATTTT.